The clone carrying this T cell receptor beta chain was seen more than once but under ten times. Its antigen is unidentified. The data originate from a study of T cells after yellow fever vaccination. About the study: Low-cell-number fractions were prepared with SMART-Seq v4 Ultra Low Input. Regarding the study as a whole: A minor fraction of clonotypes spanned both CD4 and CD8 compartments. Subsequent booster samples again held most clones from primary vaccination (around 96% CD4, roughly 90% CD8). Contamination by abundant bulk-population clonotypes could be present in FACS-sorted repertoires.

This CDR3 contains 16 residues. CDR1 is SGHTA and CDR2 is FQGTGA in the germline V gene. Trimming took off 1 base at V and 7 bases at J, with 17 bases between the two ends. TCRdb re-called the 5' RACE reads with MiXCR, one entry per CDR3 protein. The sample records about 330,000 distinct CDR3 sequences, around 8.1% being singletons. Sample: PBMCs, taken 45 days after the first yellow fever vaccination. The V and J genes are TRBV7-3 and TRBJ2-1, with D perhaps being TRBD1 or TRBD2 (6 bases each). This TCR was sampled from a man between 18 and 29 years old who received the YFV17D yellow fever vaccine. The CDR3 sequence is CASSLIMGGQGNEQFF. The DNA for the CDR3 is TGTGCCAGCAGCTTAATTATGGGGGGCCAGGGGAATGAGCAGTTCTTC.